The 25 T cell receptor beta chains in this list originate from one sample, sequenced in a study of TIL therapy for anti-PD-1-resistant metastatic lung cancer. The immunoSEQ assay was v3. The method was immunoSEQ multiplex PCR; TCRdb's version includes in-frame clones alone and lacks a portion of them. Of 55,000 to 60,000 clones detected, about 70% appear once; the ten largest clones hold around 1.7%. Time point of the sample: pre-treatment sample, taken before nivolumab and TIL therapy. Sequenced here: blood, sampled at baseline. The source is a person between 30 and 80 years old with non-small cell lung cancer.

This clone came up a few times. The genes are TRBV19 and TRBJ1-4; D unresolved. V lost 4 bases to trimming and J lost 7 bases, with 13 bases between them. Germline V lookup: CDR1 LNHDA, CDR2 SQIVND (reference sequence). This CDR3 comprises 14 residues. The CDR3 sequence: CASSRETGGEKLFF. The CDR3 DNA follows: TGTGCCAGTAGTAGGGAGACGGGAGGTGAAAAACTGTTTTTT.

The sample holds a few counts of this clone. V usage is TRBV4-2 and J usage is TRBJ1-1, with 8 bases matching TRBD1. CDR1 is LGHNA, CDR2 YNFKEQ, per germline. The CDR3 has 14 residues. V was pared by 4 bases and J by 2 bases, with 3 bases of the junction left unmatched. The CDR3 loop is CASSPTGVNTEAFF. As DNA, the CDR3 is TGTGCCAGCAGCCCGACAGGGGTCAACACTGAAGCTTTCTTT.

This clone was counted a single time. The chain links TRBV5-1 to TRBJ2-7, with D uncertain. The CDR3 is made up of 14 amino acids. V lost 1 base and J 0 bases, leaving 8 bases between the germline ends. The germline V gene encodes CDR1 SGHRS and CDR2 YFSETQ. This chain's CDR3 is CASSLRVNSYEQYF. CDR3 nucleotides: TGCGCCAGCAGCTTGAGGGTAAACTCCTACGAGCAGTACTTC.

The J gene is TRBJ2-5, the V gene TRBV27; D gene unclear. Germline CDR1 and CDR2: MNHEY and SMNVEV (reference sequence). The CDR3 contains 13 residues. Deletions cut 5 bases from V and 0 bases from J, with 7 bases between. CDR3 DNA sequence: TGTGCCAGCAGTGGACGGTACCAAGAGACCCAGTACTTC. Translating gives CASSGRYQETQYF.

The chain carries TRBV5-1 and TRBJ2-5, with D possibly being TRBD2 (6 bases). The CDR3 is 14 amino acids. Germline V gene data show CDR1 as SGHRS and CDR2 as YFSETQ. V shed 0 bases and J shed 2 bases, with 8 bases lying between them. This CDR3 reads CASSLGGLQETQYF. In nucleotides, the CDR3 is TGCGCCAGCAGCTTGGGGGGACTTCAAGAGACCCAGTACTTC. The full variable domain, completed using reference TRBV5-1 and TRBJ2-5, is KAGVTQTPRYLIKTRGQQVTLSCSPISGHRSVSWYQQTPGQGLQFLFEYFSETQRNKGNFPGRFSGRQFSNSRSEMNVSTLELGDSALYLCASSLGGLQETQYFGPGTRLLVL.

V is TRBV4-3 and J is TRBJ2-2; TRBD1 aligns across 10 bases. This CDR3 is built from 17 residues. V lost 0 bases, J lost 7 bases, and 8 bases stayed unmatched. Germline V gene data show CDR1 as LGHNA and CDR2 as YSLEER. CDR3 sequence (DNA): TGCGCCAGCAGCCAAGACGGACAGGGGGGGATCCGCGGGGAGCTGTTTTTT. It translates to CASSQDGQGGIRGELFF.

This chain joins TRBV5-4 and TRBJ1-1, with 9 bases lining up with TRBD1. Looked up from germline, CDR1 is SGHNT and CDR2 is YYREEE (reference sequence). J lost 0 bases, V lost 4 bases, and 7 bases had no gene match. The CDR3 has 16 residues. CDR3 DNA: TGTGCCAGCAGCGTTGGACAGGGGCAAATGAACACTGAAGCTTTCTTT. It encodes CASSVGQGQMNTEAFF.

This clone was detected a few times. J is TRBJ1-1 and V is TRBV7-2; D is uncertain. Per germline, CDR1 SGHTA and CDR2 FQGNSA. The CDR3 runs 13 residues. Between the trimmed V and J ends, which lost 6 bases and 6 bases, there was a span of 14 bases. The CDR3 region has the DNA TGTGCCAGCAGTACACACATGACCTCTGAAGCTTTCTTT. Residues: CASSTHMTSEAFF.

J is TRBJ2-3 and V is TRBV4-2; 9 positions agree with TRBD1. After removal of 2 bases from V and 4 bases from J, the junction contained 13 bases not matched to a gene. CDR3 length: 18 residues. Germline loops: CDR1 LGHNA, CDR2 YNFKEQ. The chain's CDR3 is CASSQSPTGTGIADTQYF. The CDR3 DNA sequence: TGTGCCAGCAGCCAATCACCCACCGGGACAGGGATCGCAGATACGCAGTATTTT.

V is TRBV27 and J is TRBJ2-2; the D is unclear. V lost 3 bases, J lost 3 bases, and 8 bases lay in between. This CDR3 spans 14 amino acids. CDR1 is MNHEY, CDR2 SMNVEV, per germline (reference sequence). The CDR3 protein is CASSLVKYTGELFF. The CDR3 DNA sequence: TGTGCCAGCAGTTTGGTCAAATACACCGGGGAGCTGTTTTTT.

The rearrangement joins TRBV7-6 to TRBJ2-2; 11 bases line up with TRBD2. The junction had 10 bases not matched to a gene; V was cut back by 0 bases and J by 7 bases. In germline, CDR1 is SGHVS, CDR2 FNYEAQ. CDR3 length: 18 amino acids. This CDR3 reads CASSLADLAGGISGELFF. Here the CDR3 DNA reads TGTGCCAGCAGCTTAGCGGACTTAGCGGGAGGGATCAGCGGGGAGCTGTTTTTT.

This clone was seen a handful of times. The chain is built from TRBV10-1 and TRBJ2-7; TRBD2 is a possible D gene (6 bases). V was cut by 3 bases and J by 0 bases, with 6 bases left in between. CDR1 and CDR2 (germline): WNHNN, SYGVQD (reference sequence). The CDR3 runs 13 residues. The CDR3 DNA sequence: TGCGCCAGCAGTGACGGGGGCTCCTACGAGCAGTACTTC. Translating gives CASSDGGSYEQYF.

The chain joins TRBV19 to TRBJ2-4; D is unresolved. CDR3 length: 16 residues. Germline-derived CDR1 and CDR2 are LNHDA and SQIVND (reference sequence). V was trimmed by 4 bases and J by 0 bases, leaving 13 bases between them. In DNA form, the CDR3 reads TGTGCCAGTAGTACCCGGTCAGCTCAAGCCAAAAACATTCAGTACTTC. Its protein is CASSTRSAQAKNIQYF.

This rearrangement joins TRBV7-8 to TRBJ1-5; D not certain. There are 16 residues in the CDR3. V gave up 5 bases and J gave up 6 bases, with 20 bases separating them. CDR1 and CDR2 (germline): SGHVS, FQNEAQ. CDR3 DNA: TGTGCCAGCAGCCCGGAGAGAATAGGGTCCAGTCAGCCCCAGCATTTT. Its translation: CASSPERIGSSQPQHF.

This clone was detected only once. This sequence joins TRBV5-1 and TRBJ1-2; D not certain. Germline V CDR1 and CDR2: SGHRS, YFSETQ. V dropped 5 bases and J dropped 0 bases, with 14 bases sitting between them. The CDR3 has 15 amino acids. DNA for the CDR3: TGCGCCAGCAGACCTGCAGTGGGAGCTAACTATGGCTACACCTTC. It specifies CASRPAVGANYGYTF.

The V gene is TRBV5-1, the J gene TRBJ2-5; D call uncertain. V was clipped by 0 bases and J by 1 base, with 10 bases between them. This CDR3 contains 15 residues. Germline loops: CDR1 SGHRS, CDR2 YFSETQ. CDR3 protein: CASSLGSVFQETQYF. CDR3 bases: TGCGCCAGCAGCTTGGGTTCGGTCTTCCAAGAGACCCAGTACTTC. The full variable domain, in which reference TRBV5-1 and TRBJ2-5 provide the parts outside the CDR3, is KAGVTQTPRYLIKTRGQQVTLSCSPISGHRSVSWYQQTPGQGLQFLFEYFSETQRNKGNFPGRFSGRQFSNSRSEMNVSTLELGDSALYLCASSLGSVFQETQYFGPGTRLLVL.

A few counts support this clone. The rearrangement joins TRBV7-3 to TRBJ1-1, with unresolved D. The ends were cut back, 0 bases at V and 6 bases at J, with 14 bases in the middle. Germline V gene lookup returns CDR1 SGHTA and CDR2 FQGTGA. This CDR3 has 15 residues. The CDR3 DNA reads TGTGCCAGCAGCTTAACTGGGATGATAAGGTCTGAAGCTTTCTTT. Translated: CASSLTGMIRSEAFF.

This rearrangement joins TRBV30 to TRBJ2-3; possible D gene TRBD1, 5 bases. The CDR3 totals 12 residues. The ends were cut back, 4 bases at V and 4 bases at J, with 9 bases in the middle. The germline V gene has CDR1 GTSNPN and CDR2 SVGIG (reference sequence). The CDR3 DNA reads as TGTGCCTGGAACCACAGGTCAGATACGCAGTATTTT. Amino acids: CAWNHRSDTQYF.

This chain links TRBV4-2 with TRBJ1-4, with D possibly being TRBD1 (6 bases). The V end was cut by 5 bases, the J end by 8 bases, with 21 bases between. CDR1 is LGHNA, CDR2 YNFKEQ, per germline. The CDR3 contains 16 residues. CDR3 DNA sequence: TGTGCCAGCAGCTCAGATTGGGGGCCTAAGGGGGAAAAACTGTTTTTT. This translates into CASSSDWGPKGEKLFF.

The chain recombines TRBV10-3 with TRBJ2-7; 13 bases agree with TRBD2. The V segment lost 6 bases and the J segment 3 bases; nucleotides outside the gene matches: 2. The CDR3 is made up of 14 amino acids. Germline V gene lookup returns CDR1 ENHRY and CDR2 SYGVKD. The CDR3 loop reads CAISRTSGGYEQYF. The DNA for the CDR3 is TGTGCCATCAGCCGGACTAGCGGGGGCTACGAGCAGTACTTC.

This chain joins TRBV5-1 and TRBJ2-7; D is unresolved. The ends were cut back, 0 bases at V and 6 bases at J, with 13 bases in the middle. This CDR3 contains 14 residues. Germline assignment: CDR1 SGHRS and CDR2 YFSETQ. The CDR3 DNA follows: TGCGCCAGCAGCTTGGTTCGCAGCTCTGGCGAGCAGTACTTC. Translated: CASSLVRSSGEQYF. The complete variable domain, with remaining parts taken from reference TRBV5-1 and TRBJ2-7, reads KAGVTQTPRYLIKTRGQQVTLSCSPISGHRSVSWYQQTPGQGLQFLFEYFSETQRNKGNFPGRFSGRQFSNSRSEMNVSTLELGDSALYLCASSLVRSSGEQYFGPGTRLTVT.

This clone has just a few counts. J is TRBJ2-7 and V is TRBV15; D not resolved. Trimming removed 1 base from V and 4 bases from J, with 8 bases in between. The CDR3 loop spans 13 amino acids. Germline V CDR1 and CDR2: LNHNV, YYDKDF (reference sequence). The CDR3 DNA reads TGTGCCACCAGCAGAGCAAGGGCGTACGAGCAGTACTTC. Translated, it gives CATSRARAYEQYF.

The chain uses TRBV18 and TRBJ1-3; tentatively, D is TRBD1 (6 bases). In germline, CDR1 is KGHSH, CDR2 LQKENI. CDR3 length: 15 residues. V gave up 5 bases and J gave up 0 bases, with 11 bases separating them. The CDR3 coding sequence is TGTGCCAGCTCAAACCGGGACATCTCTGGAAACACCATATATTTT. It encodes CASSNRDISGNTIYF.

There are a few counts of this clone. CDR3 residues: CASSSRGDPIYEQYF. The CDR3 DNA follows: TGTGCCAGCAGTTCCCGGGGTGACCCTATCTACGAGCAGTACTTC. The rearrangement links TRBV27 to TRBJ2-7, with D possibly matching TRBD2 (5 bases). The germline V gene has CDR1 MNHEY and CDR2 SMNVEV (reference sequence). The V end lost 4 bases, the J end lost 3 bases, and 16 bases lay between the germline ends. The CDR3 spans 15 residues.

The V and J genes are TRBV6-1 and TRBJ1-5; a weak D match, TRBD1 (5 bases). Germline assignment: CDR1 MNHNS and CDR2 SASEGT. The CDR3 runs 13 residues. V lost 3 bases and J 7 bases, leaving 10 bases between the germline ends. Here the CDR3 DNA reads TGTGCCAGCAGTGACGCGGGGCACCAGCCCCAGCATTTT. Its protein is CASSDAGHQPQHF.